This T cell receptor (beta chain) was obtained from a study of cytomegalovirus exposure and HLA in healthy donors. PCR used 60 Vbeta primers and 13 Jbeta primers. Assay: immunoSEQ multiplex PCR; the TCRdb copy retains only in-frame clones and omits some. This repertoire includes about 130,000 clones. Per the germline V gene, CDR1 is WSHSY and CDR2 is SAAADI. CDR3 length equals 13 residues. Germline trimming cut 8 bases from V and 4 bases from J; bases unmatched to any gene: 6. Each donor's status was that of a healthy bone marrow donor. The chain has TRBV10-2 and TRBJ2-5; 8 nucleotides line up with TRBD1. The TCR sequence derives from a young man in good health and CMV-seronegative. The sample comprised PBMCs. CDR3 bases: TGCGCCAGCGCGGCAGGGGGCCGAGAGACCCAGTACTTC. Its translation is CASAAGGRETQYF.